The TCR beta chain under discussion was sequenced for a study of T cells after yellow fever vaccination (dated by TCRdb to about 2019). With regard to the full study: The SMART-Seq v4 Ultra Low Input RNA kit was used to prepare libraries from fractions with low cell numbers. Blood was drawn at multiple timepoints before and after primary and secondary immunization, with bulk PBMC replicates and cell subsets isolated. To track T-cell clones before and after primary and booster YFV17D yellow fever vaccination, bulk TCR alpha and beta repertoires were sequenced longitudinally. Two healthy male donors made up the cohort, one aged 18 to 30 years and the other aged 30 to 39 years.

The junction carries 9 bases between V and J, which are trimmed by 6 bases and 7 bases respectively. CDR1 and CDR2, per the germline V gene (reference sequence), are DFQATT and SNEGSKA. The CDR3 starts with the cysteine, ends with the phenylalanine, and has 11 residues. Just the 33-base CDR3 DNA is kept, in frame starting at base 1. This clonotype turned up a few times. Its binding antigen is unknown. No base qualities exist here, and no much larger clone lies one base off it. Sequencing instrument: Illumina NovaSeq 6000. TCR cDNA was synthesized by 5'RACE template switching, through which a universal primer site and unique molecular identifiers were introduced. Priming for cDNA synthesis came from both the TCR alpha and TCR beta constant segments. Libraries were amplified in two PCR steps, with sample barcodes and sequencing adapters added in the second step. Sequencing of libraries was done on Illumina HiSeq 2500 (2x100 bp) or NovaSeq (2x150 bp). The study's processing was this. MIGEC was used to demultiplex reads and collapse the reads into UMI consensus sequences, and MiXCR was used for V(D)J alignment. Vaccine-responding clonotypes were defined with edgeR using replicate PBMC samples, requiring FDR below 0.01 and a log2 fold change above 5 up to day 15. Bulk clonotypes were assigned CD4 or CD8 identity according to which sequenced CD4 or CD8 repertoire held them at higher abundance. Through fastp at Q25 and MiXCR, TCRdb rebuilt clones from the public reads, retaining in-frame beta chains. Every CDR3 protein is listed once, alongside the most common genes and DNA of its rows. None of the V and J calls come from the authors' own analysis; TCRdb made them. The sample records hundreds of thousands of distinct CDR3 sequences, 15% to 20% of which are singletons. The ten largest make up 15% to 20% of the sample.

Interpreted using the paper, the treatment or condition label stands for: live attenuated yellow fever vaccine strain. At each blood-draw timepoint, two biological replicates of bulk PBMCs were obtained. A standard Ficoll-Paque protocol was used to isolate PBMCs from peripheral blood. TriZol was used to extract RNA from bulk PBMCs, CD4 and CD8 fractions, and dextramer-positive and dextramer-negative fractions. Overall study results and their limits: Computational filtering was needed because FACS-sorted repertoires could contain abundant contaminating clonotypes from the bulk population. A small fraction of clonotypes appeared in both the CD4 and CD8 compartments, likely as a result of convergent recombination. After the booster, most of the clones that had expanded following primary vaccination were detected again (approximately 95% of CD4 and 80% to 90% of CD8), which suggests that memory was broadly maintained. Compared with the primary T-cell response, the secondary T-cell response was faster but weaker, reaching its peak on day 5 rather than on day 15. Because only a couple of donors were included in the study, the extent to which the findings can be generalized is limited.

The sequence derives from a man between 18 and 35 years old who received the YFV17D yellow fever vaccine. Sequencing used PBMCs, obtained before the yellow fever booster vaccination. The V and J genes are TRBV20-1 and TRBJ2-2; no D gene can be assigned with confidence. The CDR3 sequence is CSARPLGELFF. The sequenced DNA is TGCAGTGCGAGACCCCTCGGGGAGCTGTTTTTT.